This TCR beta chain is drawn from a study of cytomegalovirus exposure and HLA in healthy donors. CDR1 DFQATT and CDR2 SNEGSKA come from the germline V gene (reference sequence). This CDR3 is built from 11 residues. Whole-study results and caveats: Despite most TCR sequences being rare, some public TCRs occurred in many donors.

The PCR contained 60 Vbeta and 13 Jbeta primers. Assay: immunoSEQ multiplex PCR; the TCRdb copy retains only in-frame clones and omits some. Among about 160,000 clones listed, around 80% were seen once. Concerning this clone: The antigen is not known.

The chain links TRBV20-1 to TRBJ2-5; D gene unclear. The better agreement between TRBJ2-7 and the DNA end casts doubt on the J call. Input material: PBMCs. The receptor's source is a male donor in good health and CMV-seropositive. The CDR3 nucleotides are TGCAGCTTACTCGATTCGAACGAGCAGTACTTC. It translates to CSLLDSNEQYF.